Sequencing of this T cell receptor (beta chain) was carried out in a study of T-cell memory formation after mild COVID-19. Study findings and constraints: Shrinking CD4+ clones were chiefly CM and EM; CD8+ ones were chiefly EMRA.

This clonotype showed up just a few times. Its antigen is not identified. The 5'RACE method, run with constant-segment primers, produced TCR alpha and TCR beta cDNA libraries (carrying sample barcodes and UMIs). TCRdb reprocessed the 5' RACE reads via MiXCR and lists one record per CDR3 protein. This sample yields 250,000 to 300,000 distinct CDR3 sequences, of which 16% are seen a single time; approximately 25% belongs to the top ten. The sample comprised PBMCs or a T cell subset sorted from them (not recorded which). The TCR comes from a man between 18 and 35 years old who had mild COVID-19 (a few samples of this study predate the infection). Cell type and time point are not known.

CDR3 in DNA: TGCAGTGCCAGCAATGGGGGGGATAATGAAAAACTGTTTTTT. Protein: CSASNGGDNEKLFF. The genes are TRBV20-1 and TRBJ1-4; perhaps TRBD1 as D (5 bases). The germline CDR1 and CDR2 sequences are DFQATT and SNEGSKA (reference sequence). V was trimmed by 6 bases and J by 4 bases, leaving 15 bases between them. This CDR3 has 14 residues.